Listed below are T cell receptor beta chains from one sample, sequenced in a study of beta chain features in type 1 diabetes. The protocol was immunoSEQ multiplex PCR, while the TCRdb copy is restricted to in-frame clones and leaves out a portion. The data show 240,000 or so clones, approximately 15% seen once. The specimen was naive CD4+ T cells from blood. These receptors all come from a man aged 25 to 45 with type 1 diabetes. Both conserved end residues are part of each CDR3. Fields, in order: clone size, D gene, V gene, J gene, CDR3 DNA, CDR3 protein. D genes are given only for firm matches. Size is stated for part of the rows, as once, few or many counts, or as a class when the clone is expanded.

size: few; D: TRBD2; V: TRBV5-1; J: TRBJ2-2; DNA: TGCGCCAGCAGCTTCGCGAGCCGGGGGGGTCAGAACACCGGGGAGCTGTTTTTT; CDR3: CASSFASRGGQNTGELFF
size: NA; D: TRBD1; V: TRBV5-4; J: TRBJ2-1; DNA: TGTGCCAGCAGTCGACAGGGGGCCAGTGAGCAGTTCTTC; CDR3: CASSRQGASEQFF
size: few; D: NA; V: TRBV2; J: TRBJ2-5; DNA: TGTGCCAGCAGTGGGACACTCCAAGAGACCCAGTACTTC; CDR3: CASSGTLQETQYF
size: few; D: NA; V: TRBV19; J: TRBJ2-7; DNA: TGTGCCAGTAAGGAGGGGCGAGGGGCCTACGAGCAGTACTTC; CDR3: CASKEGRGAYEQYF
size: few; D: TRBD1; V: TRBV29-1; J: TRBJ2-3; DNA: TGCAGCGCAGGGGGCGCCGGAGATACGCAGTATTTT; CDR3: CSAGGAGDTQYF
size: NA; D: NA; V: TRBV5-1; J: TRBJ2-3; DNA: TGCGCCAGCAGCTTCACAGGATTGGGAGATACGCAGTATTTT; CDR3: CASSFTGLGDTQYF
size: few; D: NA; V: TRBV30; J: TRBJ2-6; DNA: TGTGCCTGGAGTGGAAGCACGAGCTCTGGGGCCAACGTCCTGACTTTC; CDR3: CAWSGSTSSGANVLTF
size: NA; D: NA; V: TRBV2; J: TRBJ2-1; DNA: TGTGCCAGCAGTGGTGACAGGAGCTCCTACAATGAGCAGTTCTTC; CDR3: CASSGDRSSYNEQFF
size: few; D: TRBD1; V: TRBV6-5; J: TRBJ1-5; DNA: TGTGCCAGCAGTCGGGACAGGGGCAATCAGCCCCAGCATTTT; CDR3: CASSRDRGNQPQHF
size: NA; D: NA; V: TRBV4-1; J: TRBJ1-6; DNA: TGCGCCAGCAGCAAAGACAGAAACAATTCACCCCTCCACTTT; CDR3: CASSKDRNNSPLHF
size: NA; D: NA; V: TRBV11-1; J: TRBJ2-7; DNA: TGTGCCAGCAGCTTAGTCTATGCGCCCGAGGTAGAGCAGTACTTC; CDR3: CASSLVYAPEVEQYF
size: few; D: TRBD2; V: TRBV4-2; J: TRBJ2-7; DNA: TGTGCCAGCAGCCAAGTGGCCCTGACTAGCGGGGGGGAGCAGTACTTC; CDR3: CASSQVALTSGGEQYF
size: few; D: TRBD2; V: TRBV25-1; J: TRBJ2-5; DNA: TGTGCCAGTCGACTAGCGGGAGGGCCGGAGACCCAGTACTTC; CDR3: CASRLAGGPETQYF
size: NA; D: NA; V: TRBV9; J: TRBJ1-5; DNA: TGTGCCAGCAGCGTAGATTCAGGGGGCAATCAGCCCCAGCATTTT; CDR3: CASSVDSGGNQPQHF
size: NA; D: NA; V: TRBV6-1; J: TRBJ1-4; DNA: TGTGCCAGCAGTGGCGGGGGGGCCGGGGAAAAACTGTTTTTT; CDR3: CASSGGGAGEKLFF
size: few; D: TRBD1; V: TRBV18; J: TRBJ2-3; DNA: TGTGCCAGCTCACCACCTACAGGGGGGACAGATACGCAGTATTTT; CDR3: CASSPPTGGTDTQYF
size: NA; D: TRBD1; V: TRBV30; J: TRBJ2-5; DNA: TGTGCCTGGAGTTCTACGCCCACAGGGGACGAGACCCAGTACTTC; CDR3: CAWSSTPTGDETQYF
size: NA; D: TRBD1; V: TRBV29-1; J: TRBJ2-7; DNA: TGCAGCGTGACAGGGGGGAACAGGGACGAGCAGTACTTC; CDR3: CSVTGGNRDEQYF
size: few; D: TRBD1; V: TRBV10-3; J: TRBJ2-5; DNA: TGTGCCATCAAGACAGGGGGAGAGACCCAGTACTTC; CDR3: CAIKTGGETQYF
size: NA; D: TRBD2; V: TRBV7-4; J: TRBJ2-1; DNA: TGTGCCAGCAGCTCCGGCCCGGGGACTAGCGGGAGAAATGAGCAGTTCTTC; CDR3: CASSSGPGTSGRNEQFF
size: NA; D: NA; V: TRBV18; J: TRBJ1-1; DNA: TGTGCCAGCTCACCAAGGCCGGACAAATACACTGAAGCTTTCTTT; CDR3: CASSPRPDKYTEAFF
size: few; D: NA; V: TRBV7-9; J: TRBJ1-3; DNA: TGTGCCAGCAGCTTAGTGAGCCTAAACACCATATATTTT; CDR3: CASSLVSLNTIYF
size: NA; D: NA; V: TRBV6-1; J: TRBJ2-3; DNA: TGTGCCAGCAGTGAAGGGAGGGCAGATACGCAGTATTTT; CDR3: CASSEGRADTQYF
size: few; D: NA; V: TRBV6-5; J: TRBJ1-1; DNA: TGTGCCAGCAGTTACTCAAGGGAGGGCACTGAAGCTTTCTTT; CDR3: CASSYSREGTEAFF
size: few; D: NA; V: TRBV7-9; J: TRBJ2-7; DNA: TGTGCCAGCAAGGAGGGTGTAGACGAGCAGTACTTC; CDR3: CASKEGVDEQYF
size: few; D: NA; V: TRBV2; J: TRBJ1-6; DNA: TGTGCCAGCAGTGAAGTCCCGGGGAATTCACCCCTCCACTTT; CDR3: CASSEVPGNSPLHF
size: NA; D: TRBD2; V: TRBV30; J: TRBJ2-1; DNA: TGTGCCTGGAGCGGGAATAGCGGGAGGGCTCGCAATGAGCAGTTCTTC; CDR3: CAWSGNSGRARNEQFF
size: NA; D: TRBD2; V: TRBV5-1; J: TRBJ2-3; DNA: TGCGCCAGCAGCCTCAAAACTAGCGGAAGCACAGATACGCAGTATTTT; CDR3: CASSLKTSGSTDTQYF